This TCR beta chain appears in the sequencing data of a study of blood T cell repertoires in COVID-19. Looking at the study overall: The United States, Italy and Spain supplied acute and convalescent COVID-19 samples.

In the authors' methods: Amplification with reference gene primers provided the estimates of nucleated cell counts. Profiled with immunoSEQ multiplex PCR; TCRdb holds only in-frame clones, not every one. V and J calls and clone size follow that table, whereas D and trimming were derived from the DNA. The data contain around 130,000 clones, around 79% of them singletons. This CDR3 region has 16 residues. CDR1 MGHRA and CDR2 YSYEKL come from the germline V gene. With 4 bases clipped from V and 4 bases from J, the junction kept 7 bases outside the gene matches. Sequenced material: peripheral blood. V usage is TRBV4-1 and J usage is TRBJ2-3, with TRBD2 matching over 11 bases. This receptor was identified in a man aged 80 or over with acute or convalescent COVID-19. As DNA, the CDR3 is TGCGCCAGCAGCCCAATTTTAGCGGGGGGGGCAGATACGCAGTATTTT. Amino acid sequence: CASSPILAGGADTQYF.